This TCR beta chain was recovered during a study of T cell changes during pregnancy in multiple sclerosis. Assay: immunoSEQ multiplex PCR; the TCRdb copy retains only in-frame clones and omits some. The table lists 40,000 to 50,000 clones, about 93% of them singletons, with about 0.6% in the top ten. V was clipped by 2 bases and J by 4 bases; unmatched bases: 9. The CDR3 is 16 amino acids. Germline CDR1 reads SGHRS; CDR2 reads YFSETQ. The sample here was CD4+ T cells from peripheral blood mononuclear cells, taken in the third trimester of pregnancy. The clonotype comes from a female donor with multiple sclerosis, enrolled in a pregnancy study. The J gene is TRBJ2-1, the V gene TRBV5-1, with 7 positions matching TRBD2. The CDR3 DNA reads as TGCGCCAGCAGCTTATTCCGCCCGGGGGGTTACAATGAGCAGTTCTTC. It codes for CASSLFRPGGYNEQFF.